These 18 T cell receptor beta chains were all obtained from the same sample, sequenced in a study of blood T cell repertoires in COVID-19. The table came from immunoSEQ multiplex PCR; TCRdb's copy has only in-frame clones and leaves some out. Among roughly 150,000 clones listed, about three quarters were seen once. The sequencing input was peripheral blood. All receptors come from a man between 65 and 85 years old with acute or convalescent COVID-19.

This clone has just one count. V gene TRBV3-1 (or the pseudogene TRBV3-2) combines with J gene TRBJ1-2; D might be TRBD1 (6 bases). The germline V and J ends were trimmed by 4 bases and 3 bases, with 15 bases remaining between them. This CDR3 has 15 residues. The germline V gene has CDR1 LGHDT and CDR2 YNNKEL (reference sequence). The CDR3 bases are TGTGCCAGCAGCCGCTCTAATGGGGGCGACTATGGCTACACCTTC. This gives the protein CASSRSNGGDYGYTF.

The J gene is TRBJ1-6, the V gene TRBV7-8; the D is unclear. Trimming cost V 5 bases and J 4 bases, with 18 bases left between them. CDR1 is SGHVS, CDR2 FQNEAQ, per germline. This CDR3 has 17 residues. The CDR3 DNA reads TGTGCCAGCAGCCCCAAGGTCGGTCAGGCTTATAATTCACCCCTCCACTTT. It is translated as CASSPKVGQAYNSPLHF.

This chain joins TRBV7-9 and TRBJ1-5, with 9 bases fitting TRBD1. The CDR3 extends over 15 amino acids. V lost 5 bases to trimming and J lost 6 bases; unmatched junction nucleotides: 8. Germline CDR1 is SEHNR and CDR2 is FQNEAQ (reference sequence). In DNA, the CDR3 is TGTGCCAGCAGCAAGGACAGGGGTGTTAGTCAGCCCCAGCATTTT. This gives the protein CASSKDRGVSQPQHF.

The chain carries TRBV2 and TRBJ1-2; possible D gene TRBD1, 5 bases. There are 14 residues in the CDR3. V lost 4 bases, J lost 6 bases, and 15 bases lay in between. Germline-derived CDR1 and CDR2 are SNHLY and FYNNEI. CDR3 sequence: CASSGLRSGDGYTF. For the CDR3, the DNA is TGTGCCAGCAGTGGTTTACGGTCGGGGGATGGCTACACCTTC.

The DNA of the CDR3 is TGTGCCAGCAGCACGACAGGGTGGTTCACTGAAGCTTTCTTT. Translated: CASSTTGWFTEAFF. The V gene is TRBV5-8, the J gene TRBJ1-1, with TRBD1 matching over 7 bases. CDR1 and CDR2 from the germline V gene are SGHTS and YDEGEE. Losses at the gene ends were 4 bases for V and 4 bases for J; bases not matched to a gene: 7. The CDR3 runs 14 residues.

V and J are TRBV19 and TRBJ2-5, with D perhaps matching TRBD1 (5 bases). Germline assignment: CDR1 LNHDA and CDR2 SQIVND (reference sequence). The V and J ends lost 4 bases and 4 bases respectively, with 7 bases between them. There are 12 residues in the CDR3. The CDR3 sequence: CASSTRAETQYF. The CDR3, as DNA: TGTGCCAGTAGTACCAGGGCAGAGACCCAGTACTTC.

This chain links TRBV6-5 with TRBJ2-7; D not resolved. V was trimmed by 2 bases and J by 3 bases, leaving 8 bases between them. The germline CDR1 and CDR2 sequences are MNHEY and SVGAGI. The CDR3 is made up of 13 amino acids. CDR3 in DNA: TGTGCCAGCAGTTACCCCCCGGGCTACGAGCAGTACTTC. Translated, it gives CASSYPPGYEQYF.

This clone has at least ten counts. The V call is TRBV28, the J call TRBJ1-1, with D unresolved. The CDR3 contains 12 residues. Trimming removed 6 bases from V and 1 base from J, with 6 bases in between. Germline V gene data show CDR1 as MDHEN and CDR2 as SYDVKM. The CDR3 loop reads CASSYSNTEAFF. Here the CDR3 DNA reads TGTGCCAGCAGCTACTCGAACACTGAAGCTTTCTTT. Variable domain in full (rest from reference TRBV28 and TRBJ1-1): DVKVTQSSRYLVKRTGEKVFLECVQDMDHENMFWYRQDPGLGLRLIYFSYDVKMKEKGDIPEGYSVSREKKERFSLILESASTNQTSMYLCASSYSNTEAFFGQGTRLTVV.

The table lists this clone with a count of one. J is TRBJ1-2 and V is TRBV9, with TRBD1 matching 7 bases. The CDR3 runs to 17 residues. The germline V gene encodes CDR1 SGDLS and CDR2 YYNGEE. V was pared by 0 bases and J by 2 bases, with 10 bases of the junction left unmatched. The CDR3 bases are TGTGCCAGCAGCGTAGATGGTCGACAGGGAGGAAACTATGGCTACACCTTC. Protein product: CASSVDGRQGGNYGYTF.

The chain couples TRBV11-3 to TRBJ2-1; TRBD2 agrees at 10 bases. V shed 5 bases, J shed 4 bases, and the junction held 5 bases outside the gene matches. The CDR3 totals 15 residues. Germline V gene sequence: CDR1 SGHNT, CDR2 YENEEA. The DNA for the CDR3 is TGTGCCAGCAGCCCCAAGCGGGAGGGATACAATGAGCAGTTCTTC. It encodes CASSPKREGYNEQFF. Combining the CDR3 with reference TRBV11-3 and TRBJ2-1 gives the whole variable domain EAGVVQSPRYKIIEKKQPVAFWCNPISGHNTLYWYLQNLGQGPELLIRYENEEAVDDSQLPKDRFSAERLKGVDSTLKIQPAELGDSAVYLCASSPKREGYNEQFFGPGTRLTVL.

The chain has TRBV6-2 or TRBV6-3 and TRBJ2-7, with 13 bases identical to TRBD2. The CDR3 length is 15 residues. CDR1 and CDR2 from the germline V gene are MNHEY and SVGEGT. The junction had 1 base not matched to a gene; V was cut back by 4 bases and J by 1 base. CDR3 residues: CASSLGLAGSYEQYF. The CDR3 DNA reads TGTGCCAGCAGTTTGGGACTAGCGGGATCCTACGAGCAGTACTTC.

The chain uses TRBV24-1 and TRBJ1-1, with D possibly TRBD1 on 6 matching bases. There are 15 residues in the CDR3. Germline V gives CDR1 KGHDR, CDR2 SFDVKD. V was clipped by 3 bases and J by 7 bases, with 17 bases between them. The CDR3 coding sequence is TGTGCCACCAGTGATCATCGGGACAATTTGAATGAAGCTTTCTTT. This gives the protein CATSDHRDNLNEAFF.

This clone came up once. The chain's CDR3 is CASSAAGGPYNEQFF. CDR3 coding DNA: TGTGCCAGCAGTGCAGCGGGAGGGCCCTACAATGAGCAGTTCTTC. The chain employs TRBV2 and TRBJ2-1; the match to TRBD2 covers 10 bases. The CDR3 runs to 15 residues. The germline gives CDR1 SNHLY, CDR2 FYNNEI. J lost 2 bases, V lost 4 bases, and 2 bases had no gene match. Looking up the rest from reference TRBV2 and TRBJ2-1 gives the full variable domain: EPEVTQTPSHQVTQMGQEVILRCVPISNHLYFYWYRQILGQKVEFLVSFYNNEISEKSEIFDDQFSVERPDGSNFTLKIRSTKLEDSAMYFCASSAAGGPYNEQFFGPGTRLTVL.

This chain links TRBV7-2 with TRBJ2-3, with a possible D match to TRBD1 (5 bases). Germline CDR1 and CDR2: SGHTA and FQGNSA. Deletions cut 5 bases from V and 1 base from J, with 10 bases between. There are 14 residues in the CDR3. The CDR3 is CASSVDRRTDTQYF. The CDR3 bases are TGTGCCAGCAGCGTAGACAGACGCACAGATACGCAGTATTTT. Based on the CDR3 plus reference TRBV7-2 and TRBJ2-3, the full variable domain is GAGVSQSPSNKVTEKGKDVELRCDPISGHTALYWYRQSLGQGLEFLIYFQGNSAPDKSGLPSDRFSAERTGGSVSTLTIQRTQQEDSAVYLCASSVDRRTDTQYFGPGTRLTVL.

In this sample, this clone turned up a few times. V is TRBV5-1 and J is TRBJ1-5, with D perhaps matching TRBD1 (5 bases). Between the trimmed V and J ends, which lost 0 bases and 4 bases, there was a span of 11 bases. The CDR3 is 15 amino acids. Per the germline V gene, CDR1 is SGHRS and CDR2 is YFSETQ. The CDR3 nucleotides are TGCGCCAGCAGCTTGGTGGCAGGGCCGAATCAGCCCCAGCATTTT. Its protein is CASSLVAGPNQPQHF.

The genes are TRBV30 and TRBJ2-1, with TRBD2 matching over 11 bases. Trimming cost V 2 bases and J 6 bases; bases outside gene matches: 6. Germline V lookup: CDR1 GTSNPN, CDR2 SVGIG (reference sequence). The CDR3 consists of 15 residues. The CDR3 DNA sequence: TGTGCCTGGAGTCCTGTACTAGCGGGAGCCAATGAGCAGTTCTTC. As protein: CAWSPVLAGANEQFF.

The chain has TRBV11-2 and TRBJ1-5; D is possibly TRBD1 (5 bases). CDR3 length: 15 residues. V was pared by 1 base and J by 4 bases, with 11 bases between. Germline V gene lookup returns CDR1 SGHAT and CDR2 FQNNGV. The CDR3 protein is CASSLGDSENQPQHF. The CDR3 DNA sequence: TGTGCCAGCAGCTTAGGAGACAGTGAAAATCAGCCCCAGCATTTT.

This chain uses TRBV27 with TRBJ2-1, with TRBD2 identical over 7 bases. This CDR3 has 14 residues. Germline CDR1 and CDR2: MNHEY and SMNVEV (reference sequence). V trimming: 0 bases; J trimming: 7 bases; junction bases outside the gene matches: 3. DNA of the CDR3: TGTGCCAGCAGTTTATCGGGAGGGTTAAATGAGCAGTTCTTC. This gives the protein CASSLSGGLNEQFF.